This entry describes one T cell receptor (beta chain). These donors, healthy bone marrow donors, were studied. Donors counted as nominally healthy when sampled, yet unrecorded immune exposures were likely. The sample belongs to a study of cytomegalovirus exposure and HLA in healthy donors. About the research overall: Counted in an early data release were 85 million or so unique TCRs from HLA-typed donors.

Germline lookup yields CDR1 MNHEY and CDR2 SMNVEV (reference sequence). The CDR3 runs to 16 residues. V was pared by 9 bases and J by 4 bases, with 21 bases between. Researchers ran the PCR with 60 Vbeta and 13 Jbeta primers. The repertoire was sequenced with immunoSEQ multiplex PCR; TCRdb's copy has only in-frame clones and lacks some. The sample lists about 99,000 clones; about 80% were seen once. The source material was PBMCs. This sequence joins TRBV27 and TRBJ1-4, with D maybe TRBD1 (6 bases). This receptor was obtained from a man aged 35 to 55 in good health and CMV-seronegative. CDR3 region: CASADRELGGNEKLFF. The CDR3 nucleotides read TGTGCCAGTGCCGACAGAGAGTTAGGGGGTAATGAAAAACTGTTTTTT.